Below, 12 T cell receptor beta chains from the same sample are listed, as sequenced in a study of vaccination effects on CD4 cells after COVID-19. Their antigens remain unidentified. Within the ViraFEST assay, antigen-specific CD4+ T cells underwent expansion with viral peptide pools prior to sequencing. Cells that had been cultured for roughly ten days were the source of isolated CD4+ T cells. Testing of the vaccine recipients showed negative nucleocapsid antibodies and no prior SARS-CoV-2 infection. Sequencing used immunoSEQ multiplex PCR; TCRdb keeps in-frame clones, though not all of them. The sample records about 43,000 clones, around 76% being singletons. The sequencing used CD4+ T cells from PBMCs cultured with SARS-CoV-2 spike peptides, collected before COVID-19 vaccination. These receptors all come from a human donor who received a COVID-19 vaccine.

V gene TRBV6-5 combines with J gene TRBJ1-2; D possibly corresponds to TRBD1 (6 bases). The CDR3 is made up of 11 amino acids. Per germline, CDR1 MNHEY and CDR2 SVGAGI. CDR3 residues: CAFGTTYGYTF. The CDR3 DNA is TGTGCATTTGGGACAACCTATGGCTACACCTTC.

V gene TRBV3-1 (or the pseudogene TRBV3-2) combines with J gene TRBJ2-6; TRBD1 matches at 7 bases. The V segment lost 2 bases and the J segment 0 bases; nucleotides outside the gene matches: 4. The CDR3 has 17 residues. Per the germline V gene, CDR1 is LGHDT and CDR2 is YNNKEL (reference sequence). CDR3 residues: CASSQPGGSSGANVLTF. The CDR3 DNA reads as TGTGCCAGCAGCCAACCAGGGGGATCCTCTGGGGCCAACGTCCTGACTTTC.

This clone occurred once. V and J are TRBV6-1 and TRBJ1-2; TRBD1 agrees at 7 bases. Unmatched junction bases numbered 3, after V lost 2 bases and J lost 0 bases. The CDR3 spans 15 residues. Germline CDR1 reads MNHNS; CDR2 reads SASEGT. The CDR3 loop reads CASSEQGTANYGYTF. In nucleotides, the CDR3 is TGTGCCAGCAGTGAACAAGGGACAGCTAACTATGGCTACACCTTC.

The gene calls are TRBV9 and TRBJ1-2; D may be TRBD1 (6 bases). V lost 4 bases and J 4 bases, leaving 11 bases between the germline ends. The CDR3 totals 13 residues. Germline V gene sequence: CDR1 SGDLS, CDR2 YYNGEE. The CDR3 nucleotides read TGTGCCAGCAGCCCGGACAGCCGCTATGGCTACACCTTC. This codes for CASSPDSRYGYTF.

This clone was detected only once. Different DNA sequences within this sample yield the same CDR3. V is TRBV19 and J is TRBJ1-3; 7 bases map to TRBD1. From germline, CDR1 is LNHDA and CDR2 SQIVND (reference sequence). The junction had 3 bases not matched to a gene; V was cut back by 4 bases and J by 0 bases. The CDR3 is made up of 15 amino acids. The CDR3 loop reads CASSTGDSSGNTIYF. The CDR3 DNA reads TGTGCCAGTAGTACGGGGGACAGCTCTGGAAACACCATATATTTT. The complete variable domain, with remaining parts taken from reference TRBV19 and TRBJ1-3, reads DGGITQSPKYLFRKEGQNVTLSCEQNLNHDAMYWYRQDPGQGLRLIYYSQIVNDFQKGDIAEGYSVSREKKESFPLTVTSAQKNPTAFYLCASSTGDSSGNTIYFGEGSWLTVV.

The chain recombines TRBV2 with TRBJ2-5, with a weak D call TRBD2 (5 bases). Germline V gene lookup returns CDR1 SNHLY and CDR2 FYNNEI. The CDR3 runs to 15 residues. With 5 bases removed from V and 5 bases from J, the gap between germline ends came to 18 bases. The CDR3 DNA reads TGTGCCAGCAGTCCTCTACTAGTCTTTGGGGAGACCCAGTACTTC. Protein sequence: CASSPLLVFGETQYF.

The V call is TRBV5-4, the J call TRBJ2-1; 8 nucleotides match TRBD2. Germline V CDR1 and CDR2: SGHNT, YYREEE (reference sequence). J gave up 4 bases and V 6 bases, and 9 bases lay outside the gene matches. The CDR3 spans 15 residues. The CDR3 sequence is CASTTGGLGYNEQFF. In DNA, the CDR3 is TGTGCCAGCACAACGGGGGGGCTAGGGTACAATGAGCAGTTCTTC.

The CDR3 sequence is CASSHRWTGWDTGELFF. In nucleotides, the CDR3 is TGTGCCAGCAGCCACCGGTGGACAGGGTGGGACACCGGGGAGCTGTTTTTT. V gene TRBV7-8 combines with J gene TRBJ2-2; 8 positions match TRBD1. V trimming: 5 bases; J trimming: 3 bases; junction bases outside the gene matches: 11. This CDR3 is 17 amino acids long. Germline-derived CDR1 and CDR2 are SGHVS and FQNEAQ.

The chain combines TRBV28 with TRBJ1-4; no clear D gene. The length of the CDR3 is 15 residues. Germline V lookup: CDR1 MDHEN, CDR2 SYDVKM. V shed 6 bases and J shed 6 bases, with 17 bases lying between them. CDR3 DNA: TGTGCCAGCAGGGCCGGGTGGGCGCGAGATGAAAAACTGTTTTTT. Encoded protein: CASRAGWARDEKLFF. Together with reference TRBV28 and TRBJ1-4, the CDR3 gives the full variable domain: DVKVTQSSRYLVKRTGEKVFLECVQDMDHENMFWYRQDPGLGLRLIYFSYDVKMKEKGDIPEGYSVSREKKERFSLILESASTNQTSMYLCASRAGWARDEKLFFGSGTQLSVL.

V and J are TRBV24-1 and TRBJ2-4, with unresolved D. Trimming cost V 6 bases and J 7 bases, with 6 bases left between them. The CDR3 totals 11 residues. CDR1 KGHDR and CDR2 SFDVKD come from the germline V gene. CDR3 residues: CATSYGNIQYF. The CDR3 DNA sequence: TGTGCCACCAGTTATGGCAACATTCAGTACTTC.

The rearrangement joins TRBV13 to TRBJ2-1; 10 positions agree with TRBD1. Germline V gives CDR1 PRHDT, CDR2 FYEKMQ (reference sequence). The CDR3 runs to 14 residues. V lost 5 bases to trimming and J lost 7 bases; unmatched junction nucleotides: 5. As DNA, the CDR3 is TGTGCCAGCAGCCTTGGACAGGGGGGGAATGAGCAGTTCTTC. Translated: CASSLGQGGNEQFF. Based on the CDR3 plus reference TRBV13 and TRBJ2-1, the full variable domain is AAGVIQSPRHLIKEKRETATLKCYPIPRHDTVYWYQQGPGQDPQFLISFYEKMQSDKGSIPDRFSAQQFSDYHSELNMSSLELGDSALYFCASSLGQGGNEQFFGPGTRLTVL.

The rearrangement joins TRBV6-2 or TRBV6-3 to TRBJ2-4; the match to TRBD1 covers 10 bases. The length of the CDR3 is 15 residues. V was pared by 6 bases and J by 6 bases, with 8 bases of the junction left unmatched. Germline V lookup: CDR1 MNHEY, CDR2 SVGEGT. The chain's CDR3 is CASSPTGTGANIQYF. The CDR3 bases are TGTGCCAGCAGCCCGACCGGGACAGGGGCAAACATTCAGTACTTC.